Below, 21 T cell receptor beta chains from the same sample are listed, as sequenced in a study of beta chain features in type 1 diabetes. Of the isolated RNA, all was reverse transcribed, and so the sequenced material was expressed TCRB transcripts. The assay was immunoSEQ multiplex PCR, and TCRdb's table has in-frame clones only and misses some. Of more than 140,000 clones listed, about 9.1% are singletons. The sample taken for sequencing was central memory CD4+ T cells from blood. The receptors were sampled from a woman between 40 and 55 years old in good health.

The chain has TRBV6-1 and TRBJ2-6; possible D gene TRBD1, 5 bases. Between the trimmed V and J ends, which lost 4 bases and 0 bases, there was a span of 13 bases. The CDR3 length is 17 residues. Germline assignment: CDR1 MNHNS and CDR2 SASEGT. CDR3 sequence reads: CASSALDSSSGANVLTF. CDR3 DNA: TGTGCCAGCAGTGCCCTAGACAGCAGCTCTGGGGCCAACGTCCTGACTTTC.

This clone showed up many times. V is TRBV28 and J is TRBJ2-1; a weak D match, TRBD2 (7 bases). This CDR3 is 13 amino acids long. V was shortened by 6 bases and J by 4 bases, with 10 bases between the two germline ends. Germline assignment: CDR1 MDHEN and CDR2 SYDVKM. This CDR3 is CASSGGPYNEQFF. In nucleotides, the CDR3 is TGTGCCAGCAGCGGGGGGCCGTACAATGAGCAGTTCTTC.

V is TRBV14 and J is TRBJ1-4; 9 bases match TRBD1. This CDR3 has 15 residues. The junction had 5 bases not matched to a gene; V was cut back by 4 bases and J by 5 bases. Germline V gene sequence: CDR1 SGHDN, CDR2 FVKESK. The CDR3 coding sequence is TGTGCCAGCAGCCCCCTAGGACAGGGGAATGAAAAACTGTTTTTT. This translates into CASSPLGQGNEKLFF.

This clone was recorded a few times. J is TRBJ1-1 and V is TRBV18; possibly TRBD1 for D (6 bases). V was clipped by 1 base and J by 5 bases, with 14 bases between them. From germline, CDR1 is KGHSH and CDR2 LQKENI. This CDR3 spans 15 amino acids. The CDR3 is CASSPRNSQGTEAFF. In DNA form, the CDR3 reads TGTGCCAGCTCACCACGGAACTCACAGGGAACTGAAGCTTTCTTT. Supplemented by reference TRBV18 and TRBJ1-1, the full variable domain reads NAGVMQNPRHLVRRRGQEARLRCSPMKGHSHVYWYRQLPEEGLKFMVYLQKENIIDESGMPKERFSAEFPKEGPSILRIQQVVRGDSAAYFCASSPRNSQGTEAFFGQGTRLTVV.

The chain has TRBV7-9 and TRBJ1-4; unclear D gene. Per germline, CDR1 SEHNR and CDR2 FQNEAQ (reference sequence). The CDR3 covers 14 residues. Trimming stripped 4 bases from V and 1 base from J, with 7 bases between. DNA of the CDR3: TGTGCCAGCAGCTCCACACAAACTAATGAAAAACTGTTTTTT. The encoded protein is CASSSTQTNEKLFF.

This rearrangement joins TRBV2 to TRBJ2-1; TRBD2 might be the D (5 bases). Germline loops: CDR1 SNHLY, CDR2 FYNNEI. V was pared by 8 bases and J by 0 bases, with 11 bases between. The CDR3 totals 14 residues. CDR3 sequence: CASPQGSSYNEQFF. In nucleotides, the CDR3 is TGTGCCAGCCCCCAAGGGAGCTCCTACAATGAGCAGTTCTTC.

This clone has more than one count but fewer than ten. The chain links TRBV19 to TRBJ2-5, with 8 nucleotides matching TRBD1. Germline V gives CDR1 LNHDA, CDR2 SQIVND (reference sequence). V lost 11 bases, J lost 6 bases, and 11 bases stayed unmatched. This CDR3 region has 13 residues. The CDR3 protein is CASQGGRGKTQYF. The CDR3 coding sequence is TGTGCCTCACAGGGGGGCAGGGGAAAGACCCAGTACTTC. Combining the CDR3 with reference TRBV19 and TRBJ2-5 gives the whole variable domain DGGITQSPKYLFRKEGQNVTLSCEQNLNHDAMYWYRQDPGQGLRLIYYSQIVNDFQKGDIAEGYSVSREKKESFPLTVTSAQKNPTAFYLCASQGGRGKTQYFGPGTRLLVL.

The CDR3 DNA reads as TGTGCCAGCAGTCCCCGGGGGGACTCCTACGAGCAGTACTTC. It specifies CASSPRGDSYEQYF. The J gene is TRBJ2-7, the V gene TRBV6-5, with 7 nucleotides matching TRBD2. The CDR3 is 14 amino acids. V trimming: 5 bases; J trimming: 0 bases; junction bases outside the gene matches: 4. The germline CDR1 and CDR2 sequences are MNHEY and SVGAGI.

V and J are TRBV5-8 and TRBJ2-1; TRBD2 might be the D (5 bases). The germline CDR1 and CDR2 sequences are SGHTS and YDEGEE. The V and J ends lost 3 bases and 1 base respectively, with 14 bases between them. This CDR3 is built from 16 residues. The CDR3 here is CASSSGLLASYNEQFF. CDR3 in DNA: TGTGCCAGCAGCTCTGGGCTCCTAGCATCCTACAATGAGCAGTTCTTC.

The chain uses TRBV5-8 and TRBJ2-1, with D tentatively TRBD1 (6 bases). The germline CDR1 and CDR2 sequences are SGHTS and YDEGEE. Trimming cost V 1 base and J 15 bases, with 17 bases left between them. The CDR3 consists of 13 residues. This chain's CDR3 is CASSLQRTDPPFF. In DNA form, the CDR3 reads TGTGCCAGCAGCTTGCAGAGGACAGACCCCCCGTTCTTC.

The rearrangement links TRBV6-4 to TRBJ2-5, with 8 bases that match TRBD2. J lost 4 bases, V lost 5 bases, and 9 bases had no gene match. Germline V lookup: CDR1 MRHNA, CDR2 SNTAGT. The CDR3 is 15 amino acids. In DNA, the CDR3 is TGTGCCAGCAGTCTGGGCGGGGGGCTCGGAGAGACCCAGTACTTC. Residues: CASSLGGGLGETQYF.

The CDR3: CASSQHRGGYGYTF. The CDR3 DNA follows: TGCGCCAGCAGCCAACACAGGGGAGGCTATGGCTACACCTTC. The chain links TRBV4-3 to TRBJ1-2, with TRBD1 identical over 7 bases. Germline-derived CDR1 and CDR2 are LGHNA and YSLEER. This CDR3 is built from 14 residues. Germline trimming cut 2 bases from V and 4 bases from J; bases unmatched to any gene: 4.

This clone has ten or more counts. In the same sample, other DNA sequences code for this CDR3. The chain employs TRBV7-2 and TRBJ2-4; 7 bases align to TRBD2. CDR1 SGHTA and CDR2 FQGNSA come from the germline V gene. V lost 1 base to trimming and J lost 1 base; unmatched junction nucleotides: 4. The CDR3 contains 16 residues. DNA of the CDR3: TGTGCCAGCAGCTTAGGGGCCGGGGGGGCCAAAAACATTCAGTACTTC. Amino acids: CASSLGAGGAKNIQYF.

This clone has more than one count but fewer than ten. The chain carries TRBV7-9 and TRBJ2-6, with 8 bases that match TRBD2. Losses at the gene ends were 1 base for V and 1 base for J; bases not matched to a gene: 0. Germline V lookup: CDR1 SEHNR, CDR2 FQNEAQ (reference sequence). The CDR3 is 16 amino acids. The CDR3 sequence: CASSLVAGSGANVLTF. Written as DNA, the CDR3 is TGTGCCAGCAGCTTAGTAGCGGGATCTGGGGCCAACGTCCTGACTTTC.

The chain has TRBV10-3 and TRBJ2-5; D is unclear. V dropped 4 bases and J dropped 1 base, with 7 bases sitting between them. Germline CDR1 reads ENHRY; CDR2 reads SYGVKD. CDR3 length equals 13 residues. For the CDR3, the DNA is TGTGCCATCAGTGGGCAGATCCAAGAGACCCAGTACTTC. It specifies CAISGQIQETQYF.

This clone was counted between two and nine times. This chain joins TRBV6-1 and TRBJ2-2; the match to TRBD1 covers 8 bases. Per germline, CDR1 MNHNS and CDR2 SASEGT. V was pared by 3 bases and J by 7 bases, with 4 bases of the junction left unmatched. The CDR3 loop spans 14 amino acids. CDR3 sequence (DNA): TGTGCCAGCAGTGACAGGGGGCAAGTCGGGGAGCTGTTTTTT. Residues: CASSDRGQVGELFF.

V and J are TRBV7-2 and TRBJ2-3, with 14 nucleotides matching TRBD2. V was pared by 4 bases and J by 2 bases, with 8 bases of the junction left unmatched. The germline V gene has CDR1 SGHTA and CDR2 FQGNSA. The CDR3 consists of 18 residues. The CDR3 here is CASSSYRLAGGDTDTQYF. CDR3 coding DNA: TGTGCCAGCAGCTCATACCGACTAGCGGGGGGGGACACAGATACGCAGTATTTT. The whole variable domain, filled in from reference TRBV7-2 and TRBJ2-3, reads GAGVSQSPSNKVTEKGKDVELRCDPISGHTALYWYRQSLGQGLEFLIYFQGNSAPDKSGLPSDRFSAERTGGSVSTLTIQRTQQEDSAVYLCASSSYRLAGGDTDTQYFGPGTRLTVL.

This clone has just a few counts. The sample carries other DNA sequences with the same CDR3. V and J are TRBV9 and TRBJ2-7, with TRBD2 as a possible D gene (5 bases). CDR1 and CDR2 from the germline V gene are SGDLS and YYNGEE. V was shortened by 1 base and J by 6 bases, with 8 bases between the two germline ends. The CDR3 totals 12 residues. The CDR3 DNA reads as TGTGCCAGCAGCGTATCGGGGAGCGAGCAGTACTTC. Its protein product is CASSVSGSEQYF.

This clone was counted only a few times. The rearrangement links TRBV6-6 to TRBJ2-3, with D perhaps matching TRBD1 (6 bases). The CDR3 is 14 residues long. V was shortened by 6 bases and J by 2 bases, with 12 bases between the two germline ends. Germline V gene sequence: CDR1 MNHNY, CDR2 SVGAGI (reference sequence). CDR3 nucleotides: TGTGCCAGCAGAGAGACAGGATCCACAGATACGCAGTATTTT. Translating gives CASRETGSTDTQYF.

The sample holds many counts of this clone. The junction shows a germline mismatch at one end, possibly a read error. The rearrangement links TRBV7-7 to TRBJ2-7, with 8 bases that match TRBD1. Germline V gene data show CDR1 as SSHAT and CDR2 as FNYEAQ (reference sequence). This CDR3 has 13 amino acids. CDR3 nucleotide sequence: TGTGCTAGCAGCTTTGCAGGGGGCCACGAGCAGTACTTC. Its translation is CASSFAGGHEQYF.

Only a few counts were recorded for this clone. The V call is TRBV7-2, the J call TRBJ1-1; D not resolved. Germline CDR1 SGHTA, CDR2 FQGNSA. This CDR3 has 14 residues. V dropped 1 base and J dropped 4 bases, with 10 bases sitting between them. CDR3 bases: TGTGCCAGCAGCTTAGGTCGGGGAAGCACTGAAGCTTTCTTT. Amino acid sequence: CASSLGRGSTEAFF.